The source of this T cell receptor (beta chain) is a study of cytomegalovirus exposure and HLA in healthy donors. Broader study findings: In a later analysis, CMV-associated beta chains were mostly HLA-associated, it appeared. Earlier findings revealed that most TCR beta V segments proved productive either about 90% or about 30% of the time. Most TCR sequences were uncommon, yet certain public TCRs appeared in many donors.

PCR involved 60 Vbeta and 13 Jbeta primers. In the authors' workflow: Later, 65 million to 90 million unique TCR beta chains were counted in an analysis, and roughly 10 million of them were shared. Measured with immunoSEQ multiplex PCR; TCRdb has only the in-frame clones, and not every one. V, J and clone size reflect that table, while D and trimming were determined from the DNA. The sample lists around 150,000 clones; approximately 82% were seen once. The CDR3 length is 15 residues. J was trimmed by 8 bases and V by 7 bases; bases with no gene match: 11. Germline assignment: CDR1 MNHNY and CDR2 SVGAGI (reference sequence). As regards this clone: Its antigen is undetermined. Different DNA sequences within this sample yield the same CDR3.

The sample comprised PBMCs. This TCR was recovered from a man in his forties in good health and CMV-seronegative. V is TRBV6-6 and J is TRBJ2-2; 9 bases fit TRBD1. The CDR3 DNA follows: TGTGCCAGCACCAGGGACAGGGTGATCACTGGGGAGCTGTTTTTT. Amino acid sequence: CASTRDRVITGELFF.